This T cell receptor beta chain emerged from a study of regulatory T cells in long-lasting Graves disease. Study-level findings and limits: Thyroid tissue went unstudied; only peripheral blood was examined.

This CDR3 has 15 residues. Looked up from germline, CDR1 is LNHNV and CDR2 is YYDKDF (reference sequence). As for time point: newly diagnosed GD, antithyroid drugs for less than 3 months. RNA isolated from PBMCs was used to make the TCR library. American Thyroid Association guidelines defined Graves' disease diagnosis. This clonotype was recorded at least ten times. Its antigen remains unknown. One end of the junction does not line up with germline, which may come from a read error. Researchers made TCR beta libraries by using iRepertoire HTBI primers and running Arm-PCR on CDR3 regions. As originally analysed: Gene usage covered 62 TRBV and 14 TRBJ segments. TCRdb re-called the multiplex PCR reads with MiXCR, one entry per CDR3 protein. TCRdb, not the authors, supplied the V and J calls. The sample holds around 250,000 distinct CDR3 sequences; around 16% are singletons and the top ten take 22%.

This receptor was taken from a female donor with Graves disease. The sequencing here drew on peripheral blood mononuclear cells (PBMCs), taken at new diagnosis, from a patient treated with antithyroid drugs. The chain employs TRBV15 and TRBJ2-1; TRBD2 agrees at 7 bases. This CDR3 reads CATSRAGASSNEQFF. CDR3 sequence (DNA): TGTGCCACCAGCAGGGCGGGAGCATCCTCCAATGAGCAGTTCTTC.